The TCR beta chain under discussion was sequenced for a study of human T cells and chemical hapten exposure (dated by TCRdb to the early 2020s). Broadly, across the study: Libraries were pooled for sequencing, and variation in per-sample TCR yields was attributed mainly to small differences in library volumes within the pool. Peripheral blood TCR repertoire changes were tracked in vivo in alopecia patients during primary and secondary sensitization to the hapten diphenylcyclopropenone (DPC). For every blood RNA sample, sequencing covered both the TCR alpha and TCR beta chains. Overall study results and their limits: After repeated subsampling, changes were observed in the strength of the expansion versus patch-test correlation and in the threshold at which the correlation became significant. DPC sensitization did not change the number of TCRs with a frequency above 1 in 1000, and there was no evidence of changes in global repertoire structure.

Unmatched junction bases come to 4, with V trimmed by 4 bases and J by 3 bases. The CDR3 covers 15 residues, taking in both the cysteine and the phenylalanine. Of the read, only the CDR3 DNA is kept; its 45 bases are in frame from base 1. Looking up the germline V gene (reference sequence) yields CDR1 LNHDA and CDR2 SQIVND. A word on this clonotype: The specificity of this receptor is unknown. No base qualities exist here, and no much larger clone lies one base off it.

Libraries were made using 5' RACE. The sequencer listed for this sample is Illumina MiSeq. During library preparation, unique molecular identifiers were attached to individual cDNA molecules so that TCRs could be counted in a quantitative, reproducible way. As for the authors' bioinformatics: Samples had a median of around 92,000 TCRs, with a range from about 23,224 to 690,600. The Decombinator software suite was used to annotate V, J and CDR3 in the TCR reads. For PS versus PT1 abundance plots, all samples were subsampled to the same number of TCRs (28,000). TCRs were defined as expanded if absent before sensitization and observed at least eight times at the 2-week time point. TCRdb cleaned the public reads at Q25 with fastp, built clones with MiXCR and kept in-frame beta chains. Rows with a matching CDR3 protein are joined into one entry that keeps the most common DNA and genes. The V and J calls were not made by the authors but by TCRdb's processing. A total of 81,000 or so distinct CDR3 sequences appear in this sample, 6.5% to 8.5% of them only once. About 2.1% of the sample is in the top ten clones.

Total RNA was extracted from unfractionated whole blood collected in Tempus Blood RNA tubes. As TCR sequencing controls, several healthy volunteers were used, with blood taken at day 0, 2 weeks and 6 weeks. In this chain, TRBV19 is recombined with TRBJ2-7, with 12 central nucleotides matching TRBD2. The clonotype was recovered from a male donor in good health. The CDR3 region reads CASSSPGLAGYEQYF. The DNA is TGTGCCAGTAGTAGCCCGGGACTAGCGGGCTACGAGCAGTACTTC.